This T cell receptor (beta chain) derives from a study of response to subunit inactivated influenza vaccine. General observations from the study: Authors suggested few new T cells are recruited by each seasonal influenza vaccination.

From the RT-PCR reads, TCRdb called clonotypes with MiXCR, one entry per CDR3 protein. This table has 450,000 to 600,000 distinct CDR3 sequences, 16% appearing once. This clonotype has ten or more counts. The target antigen is unknown. The receptor was derived from a man aged 50-75 years who received an inactivated influenza vaccine. Specimen: CD4+ T cells sorted from PBMCs, collected around 25 months after vaccination.

This CDR3 is CASRERTRTDTQYF. The CDR3 region has the DNA TGTGCCAGCAGAGAGCGGACTCGCACAGATACGCAGTATTTT. This chain connects TRBV6-1 to TRBJ2-3; a weak D match, TRBD2 (5 bases). V was shortened by 6 bases and J by 1 base, with 11 bases between the two germline ends. The CDR3 spans 14 residues. Germline V gives CDR1 MNHNS, CDR2 SASEGT.